The source of this T cell receptor (beta chain) is a study of coeliac disease. Study information: The study queried TRBV7-2 bias without high-resolution HLA data.

With respect to this clone: Its antigen is undetermined.

Findings and limits, study-wide: Control samples showed higher TRB and TRG clonality than intraepithelial and lamina propria samples in active celiac disease.

Libraries were prepared by immunoSEQ multiplex PCR; TCRdb keeps only in-frame clonotypes and omits some of them. The sample contains more than 7,500 clones, approximately 60% of which appear only once. The CDR3 contains 15 residues. Trimming took off 7 bases at V and 3 bases at J, with 22 bases between the two ends. Germline values: CDR1 SQVTM, CDR2 ANQGSEA. The TCR was taken from a woman aged 60 to 75 with celiac disease. Material for sequencing was intraepithelial lymphocytes from the gut. This sequence joins TRBV29-1 and TRBJ2-7; the D gene is possibly TRBD1 (6 bases). CDR3 sequence reads: CSGAQPRDTYYEQYF. The CDR3 bases are TGCAGCGGCGCACAACCTCGGGACACATACTACGAGCAGTACTTC.